This TCR beta chain was identified during a study of cytomegalovirus exposure and HLA in healthy donors (dated by TCRdb to about 2017). As for the study more broadly: An earlier analysis of roughly 630 of the donors reported more than 250 Gb of sequence data and some 120 million unique TCR beta sequences from some 180 million T cells. The study was designed to test whether signatures of past pathogen exposure could be identified by cataloging public T cell receptors. The study combined high-throughput TCR immunosequencing, statistical association of individual TCRs with disease status, and machine learning to predict cytomegalovirus infection status. Four or five DR-DQ haplotypes were handled as single units for association and clustering, since linkage in the cohort was strong. Roughly 300 gigabases of sequencing data and roughly 81 million unique TCR sequences made up an early release that covered approximately 620 HLA-typed donors. The study profiled the T cell repertoires of under 850 subjects by immunosequencing and related them to cytomegalovirus serostatus. Both class I and class II loci were covered by HLA typing, at four-digit resolution. Rather than using new phenotypic data, the later analysis identified candidate immune exposures from TCR beta sequences and from how often those sequences occurred across donors. Besides the first cohort of approximately 710 subjects, a separate validation cohort made up of roughly 130 different subjects was used. In a later analysis, previously published TCR beta repertoires from about 640 donors were re-analyzed and high-resolution HLA genotyping was added so that TCR occurrence patterns could be studied. A later genetic analysis used genome-wide SNP genotypes for about 65% of the roughly 670 donors, treating that subset as a discovery cohort. On average, roughly 200,000 unique TCR beta nucleotide sequences were sequenced per donor among 398 genotyped donors of the cohort, with 15% to 20% of those sequences being non-productive. All discovery cohort repertoires had been generated using a single sequencing platform. Of the approximately 400 genotyped donors, 65% to 90% were placed in the genetic ancestry cluster associated with self-reported Caucasian donors. Typing coverage differed by locus: A, B, C, DRB1 and DQB1 were typed in about 629-640 donors, DQA1 in approximately 520, DPA1 in roughly 590, and DPB1 in approximately 450. To decide whether each TCR beta V gene segment behaved as functional or pseudogenic, an earlier analysis of some 570 of the donors relied on high-throughput TCR beta sequencing. Donor age, sex, ethnicity and CMV serostatus were collected together with the repertoire data.

On this clone: Its antigen has not been determined. Nothing much larger sits one base from this clone, and base qualities are not available.

The cohort was made up of approximately 670 healthy bone marrow donors. All cohort members were sampled while nominally healthy, although unrecorded immune exposures were likely present. The donor was CMV seropositive and belonged to the group of more than 250 seropositive cohort members. Each donor provided a peripheral blood sample, and peripheral blood mononuclear cells were used for TCR beta sequencing. Genomic DNA extraction from the blood cell samples was performed with the Qiagen DNeasy Blood Extraction Kit. Taken from the germline V gene, the CDR1 and CDR2 loops are SGHVS and FNYEAQ. V is pared back by 1 base and J by 5 bases, with 14 bases lying between the germline termini. From the cysteine through the phenylalanine, the CDR3 covers 15 amino acids. Of the read, only the CDR3 DNA is kept; its 45 bases are in frame from base 1. Findings and caveats that apply to the study as a whole: Because HLA typing was unavailable for some donors at each locus, only the typed subset was used in association tests. In the study, some 160 TCR beta chains were listed as associated with cytomegalovirus. CMV serostatus was the only immune exposure information available for the cohort. Sequencing depth was assumed to be roughly uniform across donors in the presence/absence analyses, though that assumption may not hold. The authors suggested that the approach could potentially be extended to other disease states and immunological phenotypes. In vitro tests confirmed that a few of the cytomegalovirus-associated TCR beta chains recognize cytomegalovirus antigens. Strong co-occurrence of HLA alleles, especially DR and DQ, made assigning TCR associations to individual alleles difficult. In a later analysis, TCR association rates were found to vary across HLA loci, with the most associated TCRs seen for DRB1 alleles and the fewest for HLA-C alleles. The sequencing pipeline was judged likely to have produced a cluster of highly shared sequence variants as a technical artifact. Cytomegalovirus status was reported to be diagnosed by the classifier with high specificity and sensitivity in both the original and validation cohorts. V-gene and J-gene trimming of TCR beta chains was associated with a missense DCLRE1C variant in a later genetic analysis, and the association was replicated in an independent cohort. A further reported finding was that TCR beta sequences accurately predicted the HLA-A and HLA-B alleles for most subjects in the first cohort. In a later analysis, HLA-associated TCR beta chains were found to be more clonally expanded and to have lower generation probabilities than equally common non-associated chains. Some 16 rarely observed V segments, including chromosome 9 orphons, were excluded from the earlier analysis of about 610 of the donors because counts were too low. The 87-base-pair reads could not distinguish some IMGT-functional V segments, including TRBV6-2 and TRBV6-3, so those segments were excluded. At a false discovery rate of 0.05, a later analysis linked 16,951 TCR beta sequences to specific HLA alleles. While some public TCRs were present in many individuals, most TCR sequences turned up only very rarely across donors. In an earlier analysis of 587 of the donors, most TCR beta V segments were observed in productive rearrangements about 90% or about 30% of the time, broadly matching IMGT annotations. According to a later genetic analysis, donors in an Asian-associated ancestry cluster had fewer N-insertions in productive TCRs than the approximately 650-donor mean. The cohort was sequenced for TCR beta chains only, and without alpha or paired-chain data the features that could be detected were limited. Several of the top co-occurrence clusters appeared to be linked to parvovirus B19, influenza, CMV and Epstein-Barr virus, according to a later analysis. In a later analysis, most CMV-associated TCR beta chains were found to appear HLA-restricted, with HLA associations seemingly driven largely by CMV exposure. Correlated functional status among segregating V segments might reflect linkage disequilibrium, but an unknown experimental factor could not be ruled out.

Library prep was done by the immunoSEQ multiplex PCR assay. A mixture of 60 forward primers for TCR Vbeta segments and 13 reverse primers for TCR Jbeta segments was used in the multiplex PCR. Amplification of the CDR3 region of rearranged TCR beta genes was performed with a multiplex PCR assay on genomic DNA. The Illumina HiSeq System was used to sequence the amplified TCR beta libraries as 87-base-pair reads. Turning to the authors' computational methods: Across the roughly 600 repertoires, a later analysis counted approximately 83 million unique TCR beta chains, roughly 11 million of which were shared by at least two donors. To remove PCR and sequencing errors, raw reads were error-corrected and collapsed into unique sequences using a nearest-neighbor algorithm that merged closely related sequences. V, D and J gene segments were assigned by aligning CDR3 sequences to IMGT reference sequences. For a sequence to be retained, a match of at least six nucleotides to both a V gene segment and a J gene segment was required. Rearrangements were called productive when the CDR3 lacked stop codons and stayed in frame with V and J; all others were non-productive. CDR3 was defined by IMGT convention, running from the second conserved V-encoded cysteine to the conserved J-encoded phenylalanine. Sequences without an unambiguous match to a single V gene segment were excluded from the earlier analysis of a few hundred of the donors. An earlier analysis of 587 of the donors classified V segments as functional when productive rearrangements were above 56.7% and as segregating when the standard deviation between donors was above 5%. A statistical classification framework was built to diagnose cytomegalovirus status from the catalog of TCR beta chain sequences. In a later analysis, V and J genes were assigned by comparing TCR nucleotide sequences against IMGT/GENE-DB human TR gene sequences. Using the TCRdist pipeline, a later analysis assigned CDR3 sequences along with most-parsimonious VDJ recombination scenarios. A later analysis defined each TCR beta chain by its CDR3 amino acid sequence plus V-gene family, and excluded reads lacking a unique V-gene family. A later analysis removed over 500 highly shared, low-generation-probability nucleotide sequences to deal with suspected cross-contamination and a sequencing artifact. For each public chain, a later analysis derived a clonal expansion index from normalized ranks of inferred template counts within each repertoire. A later analysis computed generation probabilities with a VDJ recombination model fitted to out-of-frame rearrangements, and checked the results against IGoR. In a later analysis, TCR-TCR, TCR-HLA and TCR-CMV co-occurrence was scored with hypergeometric tests, and a repertoire-size bias correction was applied to TCR pairs. To estimate false discovery rates, a later analysis permuted the HLA or CMV assignments 20 times. A later analysis grouped co-occurring TCRs with DBSCAN, adding TCRdist sequence similarity when clustering within HLA-allele-positive subsets. Repertoires with fewer than 30,000 or more than 120,000 public chains, plus five repertoires with anomalous nucleotide sharing, were excluded from co-occurrence clustering. What TCRdb holds here is the immuneACCESS table cut down to in-frame rearrangements. Part of the clones is not present; checked against another copy, under half of the missing clones reflect an unresolved V gene, and the others are unexplained. The V and J calls and the clone size are those of that table, but D and trimming were determined from the DNA. The table for this sample lists roughly 120,000 clones; 60% to 85% of them were counted only once. The ten largest clones add up to less than 3.5% of the sample.

The chain uses TRBV7-6 and TRBJ2-5; 5 matching bases give a weak D call of TRBD1. The TCR was taken from a woman between 40 and 50 years old in good health and CMV-seropositive. Sample: PBMCs. The CDR3 in this case is CASSLGLGPGETQYF. In nucleotides, the sequence is TGTGCCAGCAGCTTAGGTCTGGGCCCAGGGGAGACCCAGTACTTC.